This record concerns one T cell receptor beta chain sequence. The antigen is unknown. TCRdb re-called the reads with MiXCR, one entry per CDR3 protein. The top ten clones hold roughly 18% of a sample with about 700,000 distinct CDR3 sequences, about 33% of them seen once. The data stem from a study of T cell repertoires in cytomegalovirus infection. At the level of the study: Public TCR beta signature analysis indicated the presence of both CMV infection and matching HLA type.

The V gene's germline CDR1 is LNHDA and CDR2 SQIVND (reference sequence). This CDR3 region has 15 residues. Trimming at V came to 3 bases and at J to 6 bases, leaving 7 bases not matched to a gene. Sample: cultured PBMCs, taken from culture after CMV antigen stimulation. The sequence was collected from a human donor in good health (CMV status not recorded). Some clones in this sample may be carry-over from other donors' samples. The genes are TRBV19 and TRBJ2-1; 8 bases are a match to TRBD2. CDR3 amino acids: CASSMRLAGVNEQFF. CDR3 nucleotides: TGTGCCAGTAGTATGCGTCTAGCGGGTGTCAATGAGCAGTTCTTC.